The present T cell receptor (beta chain) was sequenced within a study of blood T cell repertoires in COVID-19. This clone was seen a few times. Recruits, aged about 18 to 89 years, lived in 24 US areas. In assigning cohorts, the study relied on participant-reported clinical history. Recovery among Cohort 3 donors was established by two negative PCRs, clearance, or symptom resolution. Original analysis: Reference gene primers were amplified, and this amplification served to estimate nucleated cell counts. Profiled with immunoSEQ multiplex PCR; TCRdb holds only in-frame clones, not every one. That table supplies the V and J calls and clone size; D and trimming were determined from the DNA. The sample contains roughly 380,000 clones, roughly 87% of which appear only once. V lost 5 bases and J lost 2; bases outside the gene matches: 6. CDR3 length: 16 amino acids. Germline V gene sequence: CDR1 SQVTM, CDR2 ANQGSEA.

Sequences were obtained from PBMCs or T cells enriched from blood (not recorded which). The rearrangement links TRBV29-1 to TRBJ2-2; TRBD2 matches 12 bases. The clonotype was recovered from a woman aged 25 to 39 who had recovered from COVID-19. The CDR3: CSVRLAGAVNTGELFF. Written as DNA, the CDR3 is TGCAGCGTTAGACTAGCGGGAGCGGTAAACACCGGGGAGCTGTTTTTT.